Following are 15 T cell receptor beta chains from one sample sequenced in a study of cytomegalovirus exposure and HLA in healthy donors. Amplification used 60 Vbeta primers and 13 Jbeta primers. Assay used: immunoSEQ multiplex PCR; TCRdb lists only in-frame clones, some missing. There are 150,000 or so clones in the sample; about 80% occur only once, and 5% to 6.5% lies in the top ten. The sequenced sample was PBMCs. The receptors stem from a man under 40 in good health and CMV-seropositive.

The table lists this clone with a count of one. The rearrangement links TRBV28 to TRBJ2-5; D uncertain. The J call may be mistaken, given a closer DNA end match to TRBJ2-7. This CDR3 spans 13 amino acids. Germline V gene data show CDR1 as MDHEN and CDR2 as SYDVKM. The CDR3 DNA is TGTGCCAGCAGTTTGGGCAGTAGGTACGAGCAGTACTTC. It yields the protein CASSLGSRYEQYF.

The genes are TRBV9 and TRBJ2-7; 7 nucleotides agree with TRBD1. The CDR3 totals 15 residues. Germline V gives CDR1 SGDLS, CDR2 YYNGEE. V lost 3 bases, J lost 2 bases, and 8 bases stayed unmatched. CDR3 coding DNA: TGTGCCAGCAGCGAGGGACAGTCCGTGGCCTACGAGCAGTACTTC. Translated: CASSEGQSVAYEQYF.

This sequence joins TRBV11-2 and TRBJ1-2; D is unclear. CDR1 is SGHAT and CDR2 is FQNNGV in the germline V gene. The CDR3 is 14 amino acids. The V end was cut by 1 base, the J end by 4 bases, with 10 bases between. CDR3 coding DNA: TGTGCCAGCAGCTTAGGGTCGCTCGGCTATGGCTACACCTTC. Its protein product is CASSLGSLGYGYTF.

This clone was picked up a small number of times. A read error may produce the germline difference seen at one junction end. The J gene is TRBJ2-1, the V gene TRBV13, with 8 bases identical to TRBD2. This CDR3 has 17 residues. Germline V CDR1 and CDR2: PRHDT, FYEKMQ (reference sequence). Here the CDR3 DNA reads TGTGCCAGCACCTTACCCCCCGGTTTAGCGGGATGGGAGGAGCAGTTCTTC. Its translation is CASTLPPGLAGWEEQFF. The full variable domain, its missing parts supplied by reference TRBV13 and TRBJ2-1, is AAGVIQSPRHLIKEKRETATLKCYPIPRHDTVYWYQQGPGQDPQFLISFYEKMQSDKGSIPDRFSAQQFSDYHSELNMSSLELGDSALYFCASTLPPGLAGWEEQFFGPGTRLTVL.

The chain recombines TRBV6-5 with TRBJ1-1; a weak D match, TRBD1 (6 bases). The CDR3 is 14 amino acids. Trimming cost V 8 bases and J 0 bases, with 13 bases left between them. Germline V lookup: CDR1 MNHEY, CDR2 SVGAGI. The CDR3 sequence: CASSPGVLNTEAFF. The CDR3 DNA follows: TGTGCCAGCTCACCAGGGGTTTTGAACACTGAAGCTTTCTTT.

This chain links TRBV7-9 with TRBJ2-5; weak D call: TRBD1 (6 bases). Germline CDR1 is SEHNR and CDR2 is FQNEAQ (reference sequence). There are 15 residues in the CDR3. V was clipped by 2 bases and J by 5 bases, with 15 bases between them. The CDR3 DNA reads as TGTGCCAGCAGCTTAATAGTCAGGGGTAGGGAGACCCAGTACTTC. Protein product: CASSLIVRGRETQYF.

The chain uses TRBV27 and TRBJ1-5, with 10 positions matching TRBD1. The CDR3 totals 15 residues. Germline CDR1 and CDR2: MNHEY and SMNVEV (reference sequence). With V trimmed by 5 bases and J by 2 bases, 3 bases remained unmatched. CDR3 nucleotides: TGTGCCAGCAGTCCGGGGACAGGGGGCAATCAGCCCCAGCATTTT. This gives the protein CASSPGTGGNQPQHF.

The CDR3 sequence is CASSRPAGGKLGNEQFF. For the CDR3, the DNA is TGTGCCAGCAGCCGGCCAGCGGGGGGGAAATTGGGCAATGAGCAGTTCTTC. This chain connects TRBV7-2 to TRBJ2-1; the match to TRBD2 covers 10 bases. The V gene end was trimmed by 5 bases and the J gene end by 6 bases; junction bases not matched to a gene: 13. The CDR3 runs to 17 residues. Germline CDR1 is SGHTA and CDR2 is FQGNSA. The entire variable domain, with the rest obtained from reference TRBV7-2 and TRBJ2-1, is as follows: GAGVSQSPSNKVTEKGKDVELRCDPISGHTALYWYRQSLGQGLEFLIYFQGNSAPDKSGLPSDRFSAERTGGSVSTLTIQRTQQEDSAVYLCASSRPAGGKLGNEQFFGPGTRLTVL.

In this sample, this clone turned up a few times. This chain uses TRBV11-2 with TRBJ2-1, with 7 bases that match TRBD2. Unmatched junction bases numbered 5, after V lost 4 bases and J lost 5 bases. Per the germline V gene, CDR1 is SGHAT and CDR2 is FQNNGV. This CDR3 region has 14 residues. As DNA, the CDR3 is TGTGCCAGCAGCTCGCTTAGCGGGCACAATGAGCAGTTCTTC. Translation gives CASSSLSGHNEQFF.

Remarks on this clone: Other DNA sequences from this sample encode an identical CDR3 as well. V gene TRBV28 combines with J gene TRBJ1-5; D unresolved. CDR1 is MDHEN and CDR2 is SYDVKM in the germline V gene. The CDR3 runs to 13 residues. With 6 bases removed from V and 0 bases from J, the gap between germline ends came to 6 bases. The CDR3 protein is CASSFYSNQPQHF. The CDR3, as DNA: TGTGCCAGCAGCTTTTATAGCAATCAGCCCCAGCATTTT.

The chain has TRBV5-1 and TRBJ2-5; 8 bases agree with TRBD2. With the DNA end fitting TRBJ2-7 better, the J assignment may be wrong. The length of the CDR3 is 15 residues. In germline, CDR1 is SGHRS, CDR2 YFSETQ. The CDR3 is CASSLGGGTFYEQYF. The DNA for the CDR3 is TGCGCCAGCAGCTTGGGCGGGGGGACTTTTTACGAGCAGTACTTC.

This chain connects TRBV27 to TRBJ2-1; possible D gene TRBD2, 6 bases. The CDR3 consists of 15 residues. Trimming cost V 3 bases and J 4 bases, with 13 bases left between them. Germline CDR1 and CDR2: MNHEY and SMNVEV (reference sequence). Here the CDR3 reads CASSLVGGPYNEQFF. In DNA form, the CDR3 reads TGTGCCAGCAGTTTGGTGGGAGGACCTTACAATGAGCAGTTCTTC.

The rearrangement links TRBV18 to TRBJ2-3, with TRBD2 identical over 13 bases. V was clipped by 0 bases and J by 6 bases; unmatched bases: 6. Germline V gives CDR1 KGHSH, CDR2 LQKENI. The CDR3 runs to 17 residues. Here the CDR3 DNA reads TGTGCCAGCTCACCACCGGGACTAGCGGGAAGGGCGGATACGCAGTATTTT. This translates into CASSPPGLAGRADTQYF.

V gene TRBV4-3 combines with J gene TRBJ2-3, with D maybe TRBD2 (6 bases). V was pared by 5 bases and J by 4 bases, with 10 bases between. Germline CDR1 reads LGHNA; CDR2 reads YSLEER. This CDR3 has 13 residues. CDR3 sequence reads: CASSEGTSDTQYF. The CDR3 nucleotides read TGCGCCAGCAGCGAAGGGACTTCAGATACGCAGTATTTT.

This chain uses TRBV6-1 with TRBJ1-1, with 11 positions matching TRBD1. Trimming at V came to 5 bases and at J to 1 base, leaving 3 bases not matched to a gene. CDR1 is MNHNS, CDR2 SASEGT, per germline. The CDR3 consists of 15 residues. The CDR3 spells CASSRTGGENTEAFF. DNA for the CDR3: TGTGCCAGCAGTCGGACAGGGGGCGAGAACACTGAAGCTTTCTTT.